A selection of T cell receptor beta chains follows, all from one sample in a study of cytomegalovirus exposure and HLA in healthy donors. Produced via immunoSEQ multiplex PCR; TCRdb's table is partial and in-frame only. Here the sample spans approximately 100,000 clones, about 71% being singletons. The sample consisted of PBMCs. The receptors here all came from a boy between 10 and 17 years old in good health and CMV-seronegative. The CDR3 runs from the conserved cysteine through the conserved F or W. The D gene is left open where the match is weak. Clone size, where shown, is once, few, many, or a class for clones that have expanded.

TGCGCCAGCAGCTTTGGGGGAGGATACGAGCAGTACTTC	CASSFGGGYEQYF	TRBV5-1	TRBJ2-7	-	-
TGCGCCAGCAGCTTGGCGCTACTAGCGGGGAGCACAGATACGCAGTATTTT	CASSLALLAGSTDTQYF	TRBV5-1	TRBJ2-3	TRBD2	-
TGTGCCAGCAGTGAATTAGCGGGGGGGCCAGAGACCCAGTACTTC	CASSELAGGPETQYF	TRBV6-1	TRBJ2-5	TRBD2	-
TGTGCCATCAGTGAGGGAGACGAGCAGTACTTC	CAISEGDEQYF	TRBV10-3	TRBJ2-7	-	-
TGTGCCAGCAGTGAAAGCGTGAACACCGGGGAGCTGTTTTTT	CASSESVNTGELFF	TRBV6-1	TRBJ2-2	-	few
TGTGCCAGCAGTTCCGGCGGGAGGTCAGATACGCAGTATTTT	CASSSGGRSDTQYF	TRBV28	TRBJ2-3	TRBD2	once
TGTGCCAGCAGCTTGCGGGACAAGACCTACGAGCAGTACTTC	CASSLRDKTYEQYF	TRBV5-6	TRBJ2-7	-	once
TGCGCCAGCTCTAGCGGGACGGGCACCGGGGAGCTGTTTTTT	CASSSGTGTGELFF	TRBV5-1	TRBJ2-2	TRBD2	-
TGTGCCAGCAGCTTGCGGGAACAGGGCGAAAACACCATATATTTT	CASSLREQGENTIYF	TRBV5-6	TRBJ1-3	-	once
TGTGCCAGCAGTTGGGGGGGGAACTATGGCTACACCTTC	CASSWGGNYGYTF	TRBV6-5	TRBJ1-2	-	-
TGTGCCAGCAGCTTAGATACAGGGGGCATCTATGGCTACACCTTC	CASSLDTGGIYGYTF	TRBV7-8	TRBJ1-2	TRBD1	-
TGTGCCAGCAGCTTAGCTCGGACTAGCGGGAGGGCCGGCACCGGGGAGCTGTTTTTT	CASSLARTSGRAGTGELFF	TRBV11-2	TRBJ2-2	TRBD2	-
TGTGCCAGCAGTCCCGGGGTAGCGGGGGGGGAGACCCAGTACTTC	CASSPGVAGGETQYF	TRBV6-6	TRBJ2-5	TRBD2	-
TGTGCCAGCAGCGTTCGACTAGCGGGTTCCGCCGAGCAGTTCTTC	CASSVRLAGSAEQFF	TRBV11-2	TRBJ2-1	TRBD2	-
TGTGCCAGCAGTTTAGGAGGGCGTGGCGGGATAAGTGAGCAGTTCTTC	CASSLGGRGGISEQFF	TRBV28	TRBJ2-1	-	-
TGTGCCAGCTCCCCTTACAATGAGCAGTTCTTC	CASSPYNEQFF	TRBV2	TRBJ2-1	-	-
TGCGCCAGCAGCCAATGGGGAGGCCACGAGCAGTACTTC	CASSQWGGHEQYF	TRBV4-3	TRBJ2-7	-	-
TGTGCCAGCAGCTTAGGTCAGGGGTATCTCGAGCAGTACTTC	CASSLGQGYLEQYF	TRBV11-2	TRBJ2-7	-	few
TGTGCCAGCAGCTTAGCGCGGAACAATGAGCAGTTCTTC	CASSLARNNEQFF	TRBV7-6	TRBJ2-1	-	-
TGTGCCAGCAGCTCGGGACTAGCCTCCCTAGGCTACGAGCAGTACTTC	CASSSGLASLGYEQYF	TRBV27	TRBJ2-7	TRBD2	-
TGTGCCAGCAGCGGGGGACAGTCTAGCAATCAGCCCCAGCATTTT	CASSGGQSSNQPQHF	TRBV5-8	TRBJ1-5	TRBD1	once
TGTGCCAGCAGCCCAGGCCTCATTGTGTGGAACGACAATGAGCAGTTCTTC	CASSPGLIVWNDNEQFF	TRBV11-3	TRBJ2-1	-	few
TGCGCCAGCAGGCCTTCGCGGGAGGGCCGGATAGATACGCAGTATTTT	CASRPSREGRIDTQYF	TRBV5-1	TRBJ2-3	TRBD2	-
TGCGCCAGCAGCCTAGGGACTCTGATTAGCACAGATACGCAGTATTTT	CASSLGTLISTDTQYF	TRBV4-3	TRBJ2-3	-	-
TGTGCCTGGATTTGGGGACAGGGGGGTGGCGGGGAGCTGTTTTTT	CAWIWGQGGGGELFF	TRBV30	TRBJ2-2	TRBD1	-
TGTGCCTGGAGTGTAGACCTTGTAGCGGGGGGGGTTGCGTTAGATACGCAGTATTTT	CAWSVDLVAGGVALDTQYF	TRBV30	TRBJ2-3	TRBD2	-
TGTGCCAGCAGCTTTAACCTAGCCGGAACCGGGGAGCTGTTTTTT	CASSFNLAGTGELFF	TRBV5-4	TRBJ2-2	-	-
TGTGCCAGCAGCCCGACCCTAGCGGGGAGCTCCTACGAGCAGTACTTC	CASSPTLAGSSYEQYF	TRBV11-2	TRBJ2-7	TRBD2	-
TGTGCCAGCAGCCCTCGGACTAGGACCTACGAGCAGTACTTC	CASSPRTRTYEQYF	TRBV7-9	TRBJ2-7	TRBD2	-
TGCGCCAGCAGCGGGTACCAGGAAGGCTACACCTTC	CASSGYQEGYTF	TRBV5-1	TRBJ1-2	-	-
TGCGCCAGCAGCTCCGGACAGGCCCCCTACGAGCAGTACTTC	CASSSGQAPYEQYF	TRBV5-1	TRBJ2-7	TRBD1	-
TGTGCCGGGGTGGGGTTACAGGGGGCTGAAGCTTTCTTT	CAGVGLQGAEAFF	TRBV30	TRBJ1-1	TRBD1	-